This TCR beta chain emerged from a study of tumor-infiltrating lymphocytes in primary liver carcinoma. Across the whole study: The cohort included men and women aged 30 to 69 years.

Co-extracting RNA and DNA was done with roughly 17-34 mg of unsorted bulk tissue as input. Chronic HBV infection was present, with no prior treatment. More than 90% viable tumor cells made up every tumor sample. For this clonotype: Its antigen is unknown. A single base separates this from a much larger clone, so it may be a read error.

Trimming stripped 5 bases from V and 3 bases from J, with 13 bases between. The CDR3 runs 14 residues. Germline V gene data show CDR1 as WNHNN and CDR2 as SYGVQD (reference sequence). Study-wide points: The study found a significantly higher top-250-clone fraction in tumors than in blood (p = 0.039).

Production of TCR beta cDNA used roughly 480 ng total RNA together with a constant-region primer. For TCR beta, libraries were produced by three nested multiplex PCR rounds using slightly modified ARM-PCR. The study ran its first two PCR rounds for nine to ten cycles each, using TRBV1-TRBV30 forward primers and a C-beta reverse primer. TCRdb ran MiXCR on the multiplex PCR reads and lists one entry per CDR3 protein. The sample has about 97,000 distinct CDR3 sequences, about 63% seen once. The sample was liver tumor tissue from sampling region 2. Described subset: tumor region T2, inferior pole. This TCR was sampled from a woman in her fifties or sixties with primary liver carcinoma and hepatitis B virus infection. The V and J genes are TRBV10-1 and TRBJ2-5; D remains unclear. As DNA, the CDR3 is TGCGCCAGCAGTTACTCGCTTGGGAAAGAGACCCAGTACTTC. Protein sequence: CASSYSLGKETQYF.